This TCR beta chain was sequenced for a study of blood T cell repertoires in COVID-19. Study information: The United States, Italy and Spain were the sources of the acute and convalescent COVID-19 samples.

Profiled with immunoSEQ multiplex PCR; TCRdb holds only in-frame clones, not every one. Among 240,000 or so clones listed, about 85% were seen once. This CDR3 spans 13 amino acids. The germline V and J ends were trimmed by 5 bases and 4 bases, with 11 bases remaining between them. Per germline, CDR1 MDHEN and CDR2 SYDVKM. The chain recombines TRBV28 with TRBJ1-2; D is possibly TRBD1 (6 bases). This TCR was sampled from a man aged 30 to 39 who had recovered from COVID-19. Sequencing was carried out using peripheral blood. CDR3 amino acids: CASSQGQFYGYTF. Written as DNA, the CDR3 is TGTGCCAGCAGTCAGGGGCAGTTCTATGGCTACACCTTC.